This TCR beta chain was documented in a study of T cell responses to AZD1222 COVID-19 vaccine. As to this clone: The antigen is undetermined.

Libraries were prepared by immunoSEQ multiplex PCR; TCRdb keeps only in-frame clonotypes and omits some of them. The sample has 150,000 or so clones, 75% to 95% seen once. Study results and caveats: Donors were largely white British and mainly female; clonal diversity was possibly underestimated. Among vaccine-associated CD4 TCRs, coverage spanned spike, with dominance at 160-218 and 743-854. None of the repertoires were sampled until the peak T cell response had passed. Baseline testing showed seropositivity in only 5 or 6 AZD1222 recipients.

The receptor was isolated from an adult in good health. The sample in question was peripheral blood, obtained on day 0 of AZD1222 vaccination.

The CDR3: CATGSGRREGSYEQYF. CDR3 nucleotides: TGTGCCACCGGTTCGGGTAGGCGGGAGGGCTCCTACGAGCAGTACTTC. V and J are TRBV15 and TRBJ2-7; TRBD2 agrees at 9 bases. Trimming cost V 8 bases and J 0 bases; bases outside gene matches: 11. Germline CDR1 and CDR2: LNHNV and YYDKDF (reference sequence). The CDR3 runs to 16 residues.